This T cell receptor (beta chain) was found in a study of cytomegalovirus exposure and HLA in healthy donors. Study-level points and caveats: In terms of immune exposure information, only CMV serostatus was available.

The PCR was carried out with 60 Vbeta primers and 13 Jbeta primers. Method: immunoSEQ multiplex PCR; TCRdb's copy keeps in-frame clones and lacks some. The data show some 170,000 clones, 70% to 90% seen once. This clone was observed a few times. The antigen remains unidentified. The length of the CDR3 is 14 residues. V was shortened by 0 bases and J by 3 bases, with 10 bases between the two germline ends. Germline values: CDR1 SGHDT, CDR2 YYEEEE. This clonotype originated in a woman in her 30s in good health and CMV-seronegative. Sequenced material: PBMCs. The chain couples TRBV5-6 to TRBJ2-7; TRBD2 might be the D (5 bases). The CDR3 DNA reads as TGTGCCAGCAGCTTGGGCCCGGGGAACTACGAGCAGTACTTC. Translating gives CASSLGPGNYEQYF.